This TCR beta chain comes out of a study of memory CD4+ T cells and cytomegalovirus serostatus. The sort gate was single viable CD3+CD4+CD8-CD45RO+ cells for memory CD4+ T cells. Donors' CMV status reflects serum IgG against pp150, pp28, p38, p52. The repertoire was sequenced with immunoSEQ multiplex PCR; TCRdb's copy has only in-frame clones and lacks some. The profile shows about 92,000 clones, about four fifths of them singletons. This clone has a handful of counts. Germline CDR1 reads SGHTA; CDR2 reads FQGTGA. V was pared by 2 bases and J by 1 base, with 5 bases between. The CDR3 covers 13 residues.

Sequencing input: memory CD4+ T cells from blood. The chain carries TRBV7-3 and TRBJ1-1; a weak D match, TRBD1 (5 bases). This sequence was found in an adult in good health and CMV-seropositive. The CDR3 reads CASSLQGNTEAFF. CDR3 DNA sequence: TGTGCCAGCAGCTTACAGGGGAACACTGAAGCTTTCTTT. Full variable domain (remainder filled in from reference TRBV7-3 and TRBJ1-1): GAGVSQTPSNKVTEKGKYVELRCDPISGHTALYWYRQSLGQGPEFLIYFQGTGAADDSGLPNDRFFAVRPEGSVSTLKIQRTERGDSAVYLCASSLQGNTEAFFGQGTRLTVV.